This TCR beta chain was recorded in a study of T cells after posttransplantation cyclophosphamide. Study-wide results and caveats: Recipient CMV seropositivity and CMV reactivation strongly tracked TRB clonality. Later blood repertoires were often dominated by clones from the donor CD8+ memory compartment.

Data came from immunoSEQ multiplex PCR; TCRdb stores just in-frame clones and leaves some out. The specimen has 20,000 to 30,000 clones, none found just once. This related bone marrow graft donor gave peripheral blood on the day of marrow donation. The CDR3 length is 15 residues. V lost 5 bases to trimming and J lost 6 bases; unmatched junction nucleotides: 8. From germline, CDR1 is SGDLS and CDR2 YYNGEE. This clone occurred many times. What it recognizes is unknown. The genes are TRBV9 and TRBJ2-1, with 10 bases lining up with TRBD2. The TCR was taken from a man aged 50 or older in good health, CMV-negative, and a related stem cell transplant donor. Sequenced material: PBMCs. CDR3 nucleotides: TGTGCCAGCAGGGCGAGCGGGGGGGAAGGCAATGAGCAGTTCTTC. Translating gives CASRASGGEGNEQFF.